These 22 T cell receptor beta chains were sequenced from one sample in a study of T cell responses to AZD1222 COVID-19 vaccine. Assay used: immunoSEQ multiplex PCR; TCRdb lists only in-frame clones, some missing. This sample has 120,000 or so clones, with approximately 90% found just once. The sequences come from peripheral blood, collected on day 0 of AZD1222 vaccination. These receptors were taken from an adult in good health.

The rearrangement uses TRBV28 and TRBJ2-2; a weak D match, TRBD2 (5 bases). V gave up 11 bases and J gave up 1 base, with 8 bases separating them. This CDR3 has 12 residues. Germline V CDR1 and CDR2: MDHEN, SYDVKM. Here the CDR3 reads CAGGRNTGELFF. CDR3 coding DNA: TGTGCCGGCGGGCGGAACACCGGGGAGCTGTTTTTT.

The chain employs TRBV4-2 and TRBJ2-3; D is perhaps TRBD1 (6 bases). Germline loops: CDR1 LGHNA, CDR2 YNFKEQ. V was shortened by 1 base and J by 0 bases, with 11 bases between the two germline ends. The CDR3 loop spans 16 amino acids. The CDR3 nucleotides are TGTGCCAGCAGCCAAGGGACAGCCCTAAGCACAGATACGCAGTATTTT. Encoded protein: CASSQGTALSTDTQYF.

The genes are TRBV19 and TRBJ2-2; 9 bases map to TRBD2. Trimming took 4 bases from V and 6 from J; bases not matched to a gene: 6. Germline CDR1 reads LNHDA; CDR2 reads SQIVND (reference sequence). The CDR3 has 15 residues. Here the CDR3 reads CASSSGASGAGELFF. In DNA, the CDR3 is TGTGCCAGTAGTAGTGGGGCTAGCGGGGCCGGGGAGCTGTTTTTT.

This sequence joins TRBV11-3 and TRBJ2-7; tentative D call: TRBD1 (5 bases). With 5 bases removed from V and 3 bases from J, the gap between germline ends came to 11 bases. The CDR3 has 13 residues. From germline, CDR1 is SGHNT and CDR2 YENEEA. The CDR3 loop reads CASSKDNLYEQYF. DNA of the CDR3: TGTGCCAGCAGCAAGGACAATCTCTACGAGCAGTACTTC.

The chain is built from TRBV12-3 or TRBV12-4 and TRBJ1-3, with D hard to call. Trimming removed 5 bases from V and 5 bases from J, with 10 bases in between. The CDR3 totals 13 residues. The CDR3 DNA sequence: TGTGCCAGCAGTCCTGACATCCGAAACACCATATATTTT. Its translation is CASSPDIRNTIYF.

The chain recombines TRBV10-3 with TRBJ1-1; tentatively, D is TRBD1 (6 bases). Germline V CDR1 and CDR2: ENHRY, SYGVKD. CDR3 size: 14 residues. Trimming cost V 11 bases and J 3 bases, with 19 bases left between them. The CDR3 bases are TGTGCCGCAAGGACAGTCGGCGGGGACACTGAAGCTTTCTTT. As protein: CAARTVGGDTEAFF.

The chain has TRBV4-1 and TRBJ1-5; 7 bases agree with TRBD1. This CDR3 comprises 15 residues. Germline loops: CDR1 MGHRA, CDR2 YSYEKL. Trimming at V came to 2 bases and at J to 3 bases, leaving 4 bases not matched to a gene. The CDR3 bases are TGCGCCAGCAGCCAAAGGGGGCGCGACAATCAGCCCCAGCATTTT. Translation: CASSQRGRDNQPQHF.

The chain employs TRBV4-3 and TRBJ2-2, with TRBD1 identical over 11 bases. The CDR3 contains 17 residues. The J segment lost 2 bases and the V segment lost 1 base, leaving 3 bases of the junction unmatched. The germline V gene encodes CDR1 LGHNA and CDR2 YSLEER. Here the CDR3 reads CASSQARTGGNTGELFF. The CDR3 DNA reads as TGCGCCAGCAGCCAAGCCCGGACAGGGGGCAACACCGGGGAGCTGTTTTTT.

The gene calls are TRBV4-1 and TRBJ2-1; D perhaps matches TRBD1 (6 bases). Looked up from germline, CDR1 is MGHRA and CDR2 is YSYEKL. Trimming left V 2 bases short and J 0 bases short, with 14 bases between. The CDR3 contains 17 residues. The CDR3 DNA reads TGCGCCAGCAGCCAAAGAGTGGACAGTAACTCCTACAATGAGCAGTTCTTC. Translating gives CASSQRVDSNSYNEQFF.

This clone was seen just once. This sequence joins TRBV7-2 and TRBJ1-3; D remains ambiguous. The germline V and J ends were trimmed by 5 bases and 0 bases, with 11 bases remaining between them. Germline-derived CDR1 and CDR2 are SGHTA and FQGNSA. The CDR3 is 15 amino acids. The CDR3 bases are TGTGCCAGCAGCCTATACCGAGGCTCTGGAAACACCATATATTTT. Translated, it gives CASSLYRGSGNTIYF.

The CDR3 sequence: CASSLQGNTEAFF. The CDR3 DNA reads TGCGCCAGCAGCTTGCAGGGGAACACTGAAGCTTTCTTT. The chain links TRBV5-1 to TRBJ1-1; tentatively, D is TRBD1 (5 bases). Between the trimmed V and J ends, which lost 1 base and 1 base, there was a span of 5 bases. Looked up from germline, CDR1 is SGHRS and CDR2 is YFSETQ. The CDR3 loop spans 13 amino acids. Full variable domain (remainder filled in from reference TRBV5-1 and TRBJ1-1): KAGVTQTPRYLIKTRGQQVTLSCSPISGHRSVSWYQQTPGQGLQFLFEYFSETQRNKGNFPGRFSGRQFSNSRSEMNVSTLELGDSALYLCASSLQGNTEAFFGQGTRLTVV.

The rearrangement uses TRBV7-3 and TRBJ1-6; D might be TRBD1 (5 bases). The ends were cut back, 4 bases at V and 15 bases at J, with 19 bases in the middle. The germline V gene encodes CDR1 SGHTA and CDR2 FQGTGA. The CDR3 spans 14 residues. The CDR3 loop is CASSWDGRKFDLHF. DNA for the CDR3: TGTGCCAGCAGCTGGGACGGTAGAAAATTTGACCTCCACTTT.

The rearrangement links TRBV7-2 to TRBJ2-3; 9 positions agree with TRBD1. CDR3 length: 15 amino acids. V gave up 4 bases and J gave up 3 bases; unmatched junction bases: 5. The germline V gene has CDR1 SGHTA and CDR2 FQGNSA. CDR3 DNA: TGTGCCAGCAGCTCGGGACAGGGCTATACAGATACGCAGTATTTT. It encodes CASSSGQGYTDTQYF.

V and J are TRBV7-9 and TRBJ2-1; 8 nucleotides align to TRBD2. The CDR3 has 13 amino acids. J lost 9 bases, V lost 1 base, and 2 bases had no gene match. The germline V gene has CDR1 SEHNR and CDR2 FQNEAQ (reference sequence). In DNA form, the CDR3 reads TGTGCCAGCAGCTTAGGGACTAGCACTGAGCAGTTCTTC. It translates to CASSLGTSTEQFF. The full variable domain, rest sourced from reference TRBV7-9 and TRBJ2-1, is DTGVSQNPRHKITKRGQNVTFRCDPISEHNRLYWYRQTLGQGPEFLTYFQNEAQLEKSRLLSDRFSAERPKGSFSTLEIQRTEQGDSAMYLCASSLGTSTEQFFGPGTRLTVL.

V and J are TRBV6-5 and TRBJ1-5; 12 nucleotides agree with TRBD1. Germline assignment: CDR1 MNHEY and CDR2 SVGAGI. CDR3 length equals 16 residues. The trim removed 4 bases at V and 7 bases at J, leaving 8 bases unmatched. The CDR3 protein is CASSSRDRGRAQPQHF. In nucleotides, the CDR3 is TGTGCCAGCAGTTCACGGGACAGGGGGCGCGCCCAGCCCCAGCATTTT.

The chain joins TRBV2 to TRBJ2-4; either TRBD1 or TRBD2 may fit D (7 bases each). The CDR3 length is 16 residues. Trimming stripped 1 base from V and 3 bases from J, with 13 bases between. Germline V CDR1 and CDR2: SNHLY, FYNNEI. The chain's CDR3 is CASSEEGRGHKNIQYF. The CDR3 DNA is TGTGCCAGCAGTGAAGAAGGGAGGGGGCACAAAAACATTCAGTACTTC.

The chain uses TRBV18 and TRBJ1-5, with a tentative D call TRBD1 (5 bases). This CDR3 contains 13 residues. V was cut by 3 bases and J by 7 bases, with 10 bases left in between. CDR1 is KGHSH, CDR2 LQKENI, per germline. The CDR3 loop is CASSPSREQPQHF. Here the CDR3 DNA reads TGTGCCAGCTCACCGAGCAGGGAACAGCCCCAGCATTTT.

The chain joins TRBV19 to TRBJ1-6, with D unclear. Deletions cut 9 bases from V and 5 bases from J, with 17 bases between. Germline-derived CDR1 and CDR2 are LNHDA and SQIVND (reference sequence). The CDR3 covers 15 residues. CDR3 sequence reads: CASVGGSQDNSPLHF. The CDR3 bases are TGTGCCAGCGTTGGTGGGAGTCAAGATAATTCACCCCTCCACTTT.

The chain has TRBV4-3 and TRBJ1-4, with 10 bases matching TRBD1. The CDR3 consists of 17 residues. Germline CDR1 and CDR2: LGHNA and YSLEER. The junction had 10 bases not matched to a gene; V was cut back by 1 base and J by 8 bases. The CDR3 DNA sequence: TGCGCCAGCAGCCAAGTGGGGCGGACAGGGGGAAGAGAAAAACTGTTTTTT. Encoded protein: CASSQVGRTGGREKLFF.

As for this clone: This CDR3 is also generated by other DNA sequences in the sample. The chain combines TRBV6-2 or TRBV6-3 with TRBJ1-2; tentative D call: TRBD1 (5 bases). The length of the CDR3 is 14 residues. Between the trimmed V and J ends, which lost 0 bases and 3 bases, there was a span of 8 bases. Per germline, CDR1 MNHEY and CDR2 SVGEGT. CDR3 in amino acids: CASSYSAGYYGYTF. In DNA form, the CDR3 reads TGTGCCAGCAGTTACTCTGCAGGGTACTATGGCTACACCTTC.

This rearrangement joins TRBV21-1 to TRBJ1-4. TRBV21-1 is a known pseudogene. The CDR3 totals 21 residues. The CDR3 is CASSPLGWKEQVGLTNEKLFF. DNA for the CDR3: TGTGCCAGCAGCCCCTTGGGATGGAAGGAGCAGGTAGGATTGACTAATGAAAAACTGTTTTTT.

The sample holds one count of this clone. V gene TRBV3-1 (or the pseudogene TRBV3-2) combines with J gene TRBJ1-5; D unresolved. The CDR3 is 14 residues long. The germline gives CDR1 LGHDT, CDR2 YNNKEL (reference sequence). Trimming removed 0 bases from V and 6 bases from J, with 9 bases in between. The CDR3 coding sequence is TGTGCCAGCAGCCAAGAGAAAGTTGGTCAGCCCCAGCATTTT. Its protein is CASSQEKVGQPQHF.